The TCR beta chain described here comes from a study of CD4 T cells in relation to SARS-CoV-2 and coronaviruses. Overall study context: After roughly 9 days of antigen culture, PBMC TCR beta CDR3s were sequenced.

Unexposed donor CD4+ T cells date from about 2011-2018, before the COVID-19 pandemic. Isolation of CD4+ T cells took place after less than 13 days in culture. PBMCs were plated at two million per well in IL-2-containing medium. The repertoire was sequenced with immunoSEQ multiplex PCR; TCRdb's copy has only in-frame clones and lacks some. This table has about 12,000 clones, approximately 69% appearing once. The CDR3 has 12 amino acids. The V end was cut by 6 bases, the J end by 4 bases, with 9 bases between. CDR1 is SNHLY and CDR2 is FYNNEI in the germline V gene. Turning to this clone: Its antigen is not known.

The TCR comes from a human donor in good health. Sequencing used CD4+ T cells from PBMCs, cultured in vitro. The rearrangement joins TRBV2 to TRBJ2-5, with unresolved D. CDR3 bases: TGTGCCAGCAGACTCTTTCGAGAGACCCAGTACTTC. Protein sequence: CASRLFRETQYF. Complete variable domain (other parts from reference TRBV2 and TRBJ2-5): EPEVTQTPSHQVTQMGQEVILRCVPISNHLYFYWYRQILGQKVEFLVSFYNNEISEKSEIFDDQFSVERPDGSNFTLKIRSTKLEDSAMYFCASRLFRETQYFGPGTRLLVL.